A single sample gave rise to the 10 T cell receptor beta chains below, sequenced in a study of shared clonotypes between healthy human individuals. Sequenced by immunoSEQ multiplex PCR; TCRdb stores in-frame clones only, minus some. The data show a few million clones, 85% to 95% seen once. Material for sequencing was naive CD4+ T cells from PBMCs. Indicated subset: CD45RA+ positively selected. These receptors originate from a man aged 18 to 30 in good health. Some clones in this sample may be carry-over from other donors' samples.

This clone was detected once. The V and J genes are TRBV5-1 and TRBJ2-3, with 11 bases aligning to TRBD1. Looked up from germline, CDR1 is SGHRS and CDR2 is YFSETQ. CDR3 length equals 18 residues. V lost 4 bases and J lost 3; bases outside the gene matches: 13. The CDR3 sequence: CASSRSGTGGKGTDTQYF. CDR3 nucleotide sequence: TGCGCCAGCAGCAGATCCGGGACAGGGGGAAAGGGGACAGATACGCAGTATTTT. The variable domain in full, with the rest retrieved from reference TRBV5-1 and TRBJ2-3, is KAGVTQTPRYLIKTRGQQVTLSCSPISGHRSVSWYQQTPGQGLQFLFEYFSETQRNKGNFPGRFSGRQFSNSRSEMNVSTLELGDSALYLCASSRSGTGGKGTDTQYFGPGTRLTVL.

This chain joins TRBV19 and TRBJ1-1; D not certain. The V gene's germline CDR1 is LNHDA and CDR2 SQIVND (reference sequence). This CDR3 spans 15 amino acids. Trimming removed 5 bases at V and 2 bases at J, with 15 bases between. In DNA form, the CDR3 reads TGTGCCAGTAGTTCATCCAGCCGGATTAACACTGAAGCTTTCTTT. Its translation: CASSSSSRINTEAFF.

As for this clone: Different DNA sequences within this sample yield the same CDR3. The chain joins TRBV7-2 to TRBJ2-2, with a possible D match to TRBD1 (5 bases). Germline values: CDR1 SGHTA, CDR2 FQGNSA. This CDR3 comprises 13 residues. The V gene lost 3 bases and the J gene lost 3 bases, with 5 bases spanning the gap. CDR3 sequence: CASSLGHTGELFF. CDR3 bases: TGTGCCAGCAGCTTGGGGCACACCGGGGAGCTGTTTTTT.

V and J are TRBV18 and TRBJ2-5; D uncertain. The V gene's germline CDR1 is KGHSH and CDR2 LQKENI. The CDR3 runs to 16 residues. V lost 1 base to trimming and J lost 1 base, with 13 bases between them. The CDR3 spells CASSPLHSRTQETQYF. The DNA of the CDR3 is TGTGCCAGCTCACCACTTCATTCGCGTACCCAAGAGACCCAGTACTTC.

Details on this clone: Other DNA variants within this sample encode the same CDR3. The gene calls are TRBV5-4 and TRBJ2-6; either TRBD1 or TRBD2 may supply D (6 bases each). From germline, CDR1 is SGHNT and CDR2 YYREEE (reference sequence). Trimming cost V 4 bases and J 3 bases, with 11 bases left between them. The CDR3 loop spans 15 amino acids. The CDR3 spells CASSLGGSGANVLTF. The CDR3 nucleotides are TGTGCCAGCAGCCTCGGGGGCAGTGGGGCCAACGTCCTGACTTTC. Full variable domain (missing parts from reference TRBV5-4 and TRBJ2-6): ETGVTQSPTHLIKTRGQQVTLRCSSQSGHNTVSWYQQALGQGPQFIFQYYREEENGRGNFPPRFSGLQFPNYSSELNVNALELDDSALYLCASSLGGSGANVLTFGAGSRLTVL.

This chain uses TRBV9 with TRBJ2-1, with 14 bases that match TRBD2. The CDR3 sequence is 18 residues long. Looked up from germline, CDR1 is SGDLS and CDR2 is YYNGEE. Unmatched junction bases numbered 12, after V lost 3 bases and J lost 7 bases. CDR3 residues: CASSERPGLAGVGNEQFF. The CDR3 DNA follows: TGTGCCAGCAGCGAGAGACCGGGACTAGCGGGAGTTGGGAATGAGCAGTTCTTC.

The CDR3 coding sequence is TGCGCCAGCAGCTTGGAGGGATTTTCGTCGAGCCTCGGGGGAACCGGGGAGCTGTTTTTT. Protein: CASSLEGFSSSLGGTGELFF. V and J are TRBV5-1 and TRBJ2-2; TRBD2 is a possible D gene (6 bases). The CDR3 length is 20 residues. V lost 0 bases and J lost 5, with 26 bases in between. The germline V gene encodes CDR1 SGHRS and CDR2 YFSETQ.

This clone was observed a single time. The CDR3 spells CASSLFGGAGRTEAFF. The CDR3 nucleotides are TGTGCCAGCAGTTTATTCGGGGGGGCTGGACGCACTGAAGCTTTCTTT. The rearrangement uses TRBV28 and TRBJ1-1; TRBD1 is a possible D gene (6 bases). This CDR3 spans 16 amino acids. With 1 base removed from V and 4 bases from J, the gap between germline ends came to 16 bases. Germline V lookup: CDR1 MDHEN, CDR2 SYDVKM. The entire variable domain, with the rest obtained from reference TRBV28 and TRBJ1-1, is as follows: DVKVTQSSRYLVKRTGEKVFLECVQDMDHENMFWYRQDPGLGLRLIYFSYDVKMKEKGDIPEGYSVSREKKERFSLILESASTNQTSMYLCASSLFGGAGRTEAFFGQGTRLTVV.

Note on this clone: Different DNA sequences within this sample yield the same CDR3. The gene calls are TRBV7-3 and TRBJ2-3, with D uncertain. Germline V gene data show CDR1 as SGHTA and CDR2 as FQGTGA. The length of the CDR3 is 12 residues. V was clipped by 2 bases and J by 1 base, with 1 base between them. The CDR3 sequence is CASSLGTDTQYF. CDR3 DNA sequence: TGTGCCAGCAGCTTAGGCACAGATACGCAGTATTTT.

The V call is TRBV6-6, the J call TRBJ1-1; D perhaps matches TRBD1 (5 bases). The V and J ends lost 5 bases and 2 bases respectively, with 9 bases between them. The CDR3 covers 13 residues. The germline V gene encodes CDR1 MNHNY and CDR2 SVGAGI (reference sequence). The CDR3 coding sequence is TGTGCCAGCAGTCTAGACAGAAACACTGAAGCTTTCTTT. This encodes CASSLDRNTEAFF.